The 9 T cell receptor beta chains presented below share a single source sample, sequenced in a study of radiation and T cells in renal cell carcinoma. The time point: blood 2 weeks post-SBRT. Sample treatment: 15 Gy SBRT to primary tumor, nephrectomy 4 weeks later. Method: immunoSEQ multiplex PCR; TCRdb's copy keeps in-frame clones and lacks some. The repertoire consists of around 80,000 clones, with 82% occurring once and the leading ten covering approximately 6.4%. The specimen comprised blood, sampled from a patient whose treatment included radiotherapy and nephrectomy. The source is a man in his sixties with renal cell carcinoma.

The chain has TRBV30 and TRBJ1-1, with unresolved D. Trimming took off 3 bases at V and 4 bases at J, with 9 bases between the two ends. This CDR3 region has 12 residues. From germline, CDR1 is GTSNPN and CDR2 SVGIG (reference sequence). CDR3 nucleotides: TGTGCCTGGAGCCGGGTCAGCACTGAAGCTTTCTTT. It encodes CAWSRVSTEAFF.

The CDR3 spells CASSESGGSQPQHF. CDR3 DNA: TGTGCCAGTAGTGAATCAGGGGGCAGTCAGCCCCAGCATTTT. This sequence joins TRBV19 and TRBJ1-5; 8 bases line up with TRBD1. The CDR3 has 14 amino acids. Germline values: CDR1 LNHDA, CDR2 SQIVND (reference sequence). Germline trimming cut 5 bases from V and 6 bases from J; bases unmatched to any gene: 6.

The DNA for the CDR3 is TGTGCTAGTGGACATCAGGCTAGCACTCTCCGCAATGAGCAGTTCTTC. Translated, it gives CASGHQASTLRNEQFF. The genes are TRBV12-5 and TRBJ2-1; perhaps TRBD2 as D (5 bases). The CDR3 covers 16 residues. CDR1 and CDR2 from the germline V gene are LGHNT and FRNRAP. The ends were cut back, 6 bases at V and 6 bases at J, with 21 bases in the middle. The full variable domain, completed using reference TRBV12-5 and TRBJ2-1, is DARVTQTPRHKVTEMGQEVTMRCQPILGHNTVFWYRQTMMQGLELLAYFRNRAPLDDSGMPKDRFSAEMPDATLATLKIQPSEPRDSAVYFCASGHQASTLRNEQFFGPGTRLTVL.

This chain joins TRBV29-1 and TRBJ1-5, with D possibly TRBD1 on 6 matching bases. The V end lost 6 bases, the J end lost 4 bases, and 13 bases lay between the germline ends. Germline CDR1 and CDR2: SQVTM and ANQGSEA. The CDR3 is 13 residues long. The CDR3 loop reads CSVGTRRNQPQHF. Written as DNA, the CDR3 is TGCAGCGTCGGGACACGGAGAAATCAGCCCCAGCATTTT.

The chain recombines TRBV9 with TRBJ2-2; tentative D call: TRBD2 (5 bases). From germline, CDR1 is SGDLS and CDR2 YYNGEE. The V and J ends lost 4 bases and 4 bases respectively, with 8 bases between them. The CDR3 is 13 amino acids. In DNA, the CDR3 is TGTGCCAGCAGCCCCCGGGGCACCGGGGAGCTGTTTTTT. Translation gives CASSPRGTGELFF.

This chain uses TRBV27 with TRBJ2-7; D is possibly TRBD2 (6 bases). Germline-derived CDR1 and CDR2 are MNHEY and SMNVEV (reference sequence). The CDR3 is 13 residues long. Trimming took 0 bases from V and 6 from J, leaving 9 bases between them. As DNA, the CDR3 is TGTGCCAGCAGTTTATCGAAGGAGGGCGAGCAGTACTTC. It translates to CASSLSKEGEQYF.

This clone has just one count. This chain links TRBV19 with TRBJ1-2; 8 bases agree with TRBD1. The CDR3 loop spans 14 amino acids. The germline V gene has CDR1 LNHDA and CDR2 SQIVND (reference sequence). Trimming removed 5 bases from V and 5 bases from J; junction bases left unmatched: 7. The CDR3 nucleotides read TGTGCCAGTAGTCCCATGGACAGGGTATATGGCTACACCTTC. Translating gives CASSPMDRVYGYTF.

In its sample, this clone was seen a few times. The gene calls are TRBV6-1 and TRBJ2-3; D unresolved. This CDR3 is 11 amino acids long. V gave up 10 bases and J gave up 0 bases, with 5 bases separating them. CDR1 is MNHNS and CDR2 is SASEGT in the germline V gene. CDR3 DNA sequence: TGTGCCACCGAGAGCACAGATACGCAGTATTTT. Translated, it gives CATESTDTQYF.

The chain links TRBV18 to TRBJ2-3; unclear D gene. V lost 0 bases and J lost 4, with 5 bases in between. The germline V gene encodes CDR1 KGHSH and CDR2 LQKENI. The CDR3 contains 13 residues. The CDR3 DNA follows: TGTGCCAGCTCACCACCGAGCGCAGATACGCAGTATTTT. Protein sequence: CASSPPSADTQYF.